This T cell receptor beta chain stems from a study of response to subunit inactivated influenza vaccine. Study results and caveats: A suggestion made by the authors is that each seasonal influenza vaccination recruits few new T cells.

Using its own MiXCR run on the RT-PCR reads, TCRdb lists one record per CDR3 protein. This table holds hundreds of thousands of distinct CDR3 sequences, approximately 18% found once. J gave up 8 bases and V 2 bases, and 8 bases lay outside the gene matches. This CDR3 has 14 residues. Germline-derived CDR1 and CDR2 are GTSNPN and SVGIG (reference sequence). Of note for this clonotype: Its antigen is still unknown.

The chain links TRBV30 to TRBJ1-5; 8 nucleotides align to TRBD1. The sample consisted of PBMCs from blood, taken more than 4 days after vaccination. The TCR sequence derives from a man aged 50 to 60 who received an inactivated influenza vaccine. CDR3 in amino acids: CAWSSGQGGKPQHF. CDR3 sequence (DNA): TGTGCCTGGAGTAGCGGACAGGGCGGGAAGCCCCAGCATTTT.